This T cell receptor beta chain was recorded in a study of OX40 agonist ivuxolimab in advanced cancers. The wider study: Therapy given before enrollment (anti-PD-1, anti-PD-L1 or anti-CTLA-4) was allowed, and around 40% had some.

At baseline, cycle 4 day 1, and cycle 7 day 1, blood was sampled. Data came from immunoSEQ multiplex PCR; TCRdb stores just in-frame clones and leaves some out. The sample lists 60,000 to 100,000 clones; about nine tenths were seen once. Trimming took 4 bases from V and 3 from J; bases not matched to a gene: 5. The CDR3 runs to 14 residues. Germline V gives CDR1 SGHRS, CDR2 YFSETQ. The TCR was taken from an adult with an advanced solid tumor such as melanoma, head and neck, liver or kidney cancer. The J gene is TRBJ2-7, the V gene TRBV5-1; TRBD2 matches at 9 bases. The material sequenced was CD4+ or CD8+ T cells sorted from blood, taken in a trial of the OX40 agonist ivuxolimab. The CDR3 DNA reads TGCGCCAGCAGCCTAGGACTAGCGATCTACGAGCAGTACTTC. Amino acids: CASSLGLAIYEQYF.